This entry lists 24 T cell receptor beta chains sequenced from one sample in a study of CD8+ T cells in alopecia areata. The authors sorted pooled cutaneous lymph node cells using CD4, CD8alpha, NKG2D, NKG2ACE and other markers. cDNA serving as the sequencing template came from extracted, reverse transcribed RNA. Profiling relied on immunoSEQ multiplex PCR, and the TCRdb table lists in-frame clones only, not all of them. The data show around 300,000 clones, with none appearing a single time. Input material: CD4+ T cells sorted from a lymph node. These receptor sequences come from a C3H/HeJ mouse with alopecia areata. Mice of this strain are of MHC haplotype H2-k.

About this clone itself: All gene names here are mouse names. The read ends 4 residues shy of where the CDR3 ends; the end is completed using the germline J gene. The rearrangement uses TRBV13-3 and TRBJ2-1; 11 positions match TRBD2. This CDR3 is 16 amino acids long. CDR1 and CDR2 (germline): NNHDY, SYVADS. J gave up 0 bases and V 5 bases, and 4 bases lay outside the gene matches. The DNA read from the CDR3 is TGTGCCAGCAGACCGGGACTGGGGGATAACTATGCT. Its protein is CASRPGLGDNYA. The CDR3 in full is CASRPGLGDNYAEQFF.

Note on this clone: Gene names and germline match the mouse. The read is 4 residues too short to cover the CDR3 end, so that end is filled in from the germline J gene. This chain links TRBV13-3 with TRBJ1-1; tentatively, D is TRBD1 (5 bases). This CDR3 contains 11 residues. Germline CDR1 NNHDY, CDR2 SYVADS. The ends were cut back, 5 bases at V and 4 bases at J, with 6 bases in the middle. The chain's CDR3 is CASRGVTEVFF. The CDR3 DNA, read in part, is TGTGCCAGCAGAGGGGTCACA.

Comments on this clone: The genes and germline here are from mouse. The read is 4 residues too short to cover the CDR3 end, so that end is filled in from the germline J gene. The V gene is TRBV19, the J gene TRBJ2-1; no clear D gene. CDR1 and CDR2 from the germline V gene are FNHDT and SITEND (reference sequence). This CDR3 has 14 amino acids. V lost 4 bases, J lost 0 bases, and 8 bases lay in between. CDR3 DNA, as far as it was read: TGTGCCAGCAGTCCACAGTATAACTATGCT. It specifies CASSPQYNYA. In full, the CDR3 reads CASSPQYNYAEQFF.

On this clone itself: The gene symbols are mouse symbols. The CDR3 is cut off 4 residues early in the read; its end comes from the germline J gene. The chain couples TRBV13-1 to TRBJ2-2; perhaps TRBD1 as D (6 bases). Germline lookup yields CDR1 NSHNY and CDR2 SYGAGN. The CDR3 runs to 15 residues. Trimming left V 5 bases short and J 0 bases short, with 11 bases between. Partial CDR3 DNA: TGTGCCAGCAGCCCGGCAGGGGCAAACACCGGG. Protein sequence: CASSPAGANTG. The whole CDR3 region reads CASSPAGANTGQLYF.

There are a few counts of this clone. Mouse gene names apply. Incomplete CDR3 DNA: TGTGCTAGCAGTAGTCTTGGGGGGGCGCTCGCT. This sequence encodes CASSSLGGALA. The complete CDR3 reads CASSSLGGALAEQFF. The chain couples TRBV17 to TRBJ2-1; 9 positions match TRBD2. From the germline J gene comes the end of the CDR3, since the read stops 4 residues before it. This CDR3 comprises 15 residues. Germline values: CDR1 MNHDT, CDR2 YYDKIL. The entire variable domain, with the rest obtained from reference TRBV17 and TRBJ2-1, is as follows: DTTVKQNPRYKLARVGKPVNLICSQTMNHDTMYWYQKKPNQAPKLLLFYYDKILNREADTFEKFQSSRPNNSFCSLYIGSAGLEYSAMYLCASSSLGGALAEQFFGPGTRLTVL.

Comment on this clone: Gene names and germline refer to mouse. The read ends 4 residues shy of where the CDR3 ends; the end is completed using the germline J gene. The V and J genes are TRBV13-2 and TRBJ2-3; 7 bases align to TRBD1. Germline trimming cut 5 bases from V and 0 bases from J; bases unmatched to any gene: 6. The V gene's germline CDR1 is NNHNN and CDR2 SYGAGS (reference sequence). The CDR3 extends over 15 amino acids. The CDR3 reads CASGGDRPSAETLYF. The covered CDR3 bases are TGTGCCAGCGGGGGGGACAGACCTAGTGCAGAA.

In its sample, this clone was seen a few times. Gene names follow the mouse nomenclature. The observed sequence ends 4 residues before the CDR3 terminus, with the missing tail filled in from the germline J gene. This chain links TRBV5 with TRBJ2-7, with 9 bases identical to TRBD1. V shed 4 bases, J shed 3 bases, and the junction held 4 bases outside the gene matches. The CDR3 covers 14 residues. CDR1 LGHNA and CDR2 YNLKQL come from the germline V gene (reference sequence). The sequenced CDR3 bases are TGTGCCAGCAGCCGCCGGGACAGGGACTAT. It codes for CASSRRDRDY. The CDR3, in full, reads CASSRRDRDYEQYF.

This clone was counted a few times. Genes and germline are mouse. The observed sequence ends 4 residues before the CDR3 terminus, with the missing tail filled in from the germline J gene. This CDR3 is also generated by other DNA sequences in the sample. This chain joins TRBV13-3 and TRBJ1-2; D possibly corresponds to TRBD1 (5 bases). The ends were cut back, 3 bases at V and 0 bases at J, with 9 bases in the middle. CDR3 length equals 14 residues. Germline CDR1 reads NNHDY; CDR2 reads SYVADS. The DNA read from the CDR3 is TGTGCCAGCAGTGGGCAGGGTGCAAACTCC. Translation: CASSGQGANS. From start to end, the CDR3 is CASSGQGANSDYTF.

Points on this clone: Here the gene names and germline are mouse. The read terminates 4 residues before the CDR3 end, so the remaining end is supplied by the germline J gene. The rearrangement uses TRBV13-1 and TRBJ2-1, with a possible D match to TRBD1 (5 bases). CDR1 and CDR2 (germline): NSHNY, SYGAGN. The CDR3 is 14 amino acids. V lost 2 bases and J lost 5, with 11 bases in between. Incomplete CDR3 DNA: TGTGCCAGCAGTGAGGCGGACAAACATGCT. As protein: CASSEADKHA. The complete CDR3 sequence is CASSEADKHAEQFF.

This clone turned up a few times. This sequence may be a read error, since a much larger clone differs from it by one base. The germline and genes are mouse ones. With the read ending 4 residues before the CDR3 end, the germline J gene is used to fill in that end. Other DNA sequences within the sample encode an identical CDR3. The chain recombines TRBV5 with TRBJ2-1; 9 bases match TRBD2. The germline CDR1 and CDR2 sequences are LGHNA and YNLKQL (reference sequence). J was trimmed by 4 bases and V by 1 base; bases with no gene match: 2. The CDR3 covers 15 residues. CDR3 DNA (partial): TGTGCCAGCAGCCAAGGGACTGGGGTATATGCT. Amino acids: CASSQGTGVYA. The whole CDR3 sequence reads CASSQGTGVYAEQFF.

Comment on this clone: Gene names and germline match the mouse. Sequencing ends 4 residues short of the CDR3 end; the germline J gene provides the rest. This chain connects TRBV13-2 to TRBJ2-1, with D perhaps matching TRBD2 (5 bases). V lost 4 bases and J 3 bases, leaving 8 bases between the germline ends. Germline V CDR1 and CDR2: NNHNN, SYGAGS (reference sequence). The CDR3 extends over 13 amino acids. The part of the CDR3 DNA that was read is TGTGCCAGCGGTTTGGACTCCTATGCT. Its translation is CASGLDSYA. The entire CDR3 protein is CASGLDSYAEQFF.

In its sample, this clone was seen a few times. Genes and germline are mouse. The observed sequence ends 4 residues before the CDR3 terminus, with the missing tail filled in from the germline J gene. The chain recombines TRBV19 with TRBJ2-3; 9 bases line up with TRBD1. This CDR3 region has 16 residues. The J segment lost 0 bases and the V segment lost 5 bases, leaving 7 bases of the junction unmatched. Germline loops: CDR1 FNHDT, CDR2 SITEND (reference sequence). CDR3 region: CASRPGQGTSAETLYF. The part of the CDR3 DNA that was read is TGTGCCAGCAGACCGGGACAGGGAACTAGTGCAGAA.

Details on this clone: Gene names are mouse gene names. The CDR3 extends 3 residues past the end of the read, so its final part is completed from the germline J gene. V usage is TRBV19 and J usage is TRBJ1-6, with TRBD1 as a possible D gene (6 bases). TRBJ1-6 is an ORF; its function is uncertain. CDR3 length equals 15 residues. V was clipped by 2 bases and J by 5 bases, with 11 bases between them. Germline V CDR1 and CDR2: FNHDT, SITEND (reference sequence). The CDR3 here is CASSMGGAHNSPLYF. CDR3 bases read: TGTGCCAGCAGTATGGGGGGGGCGCATAATTCGCCC.

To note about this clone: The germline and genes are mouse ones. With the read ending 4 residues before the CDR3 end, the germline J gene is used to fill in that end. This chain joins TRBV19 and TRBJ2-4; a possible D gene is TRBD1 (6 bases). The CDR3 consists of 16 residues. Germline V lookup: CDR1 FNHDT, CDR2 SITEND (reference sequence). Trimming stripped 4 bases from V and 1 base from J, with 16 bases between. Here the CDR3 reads CASSHLRRQGQNTLYF. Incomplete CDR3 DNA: TGTGCCAGCAGTCACTTACGTCGACAGGGTCAAAAC.

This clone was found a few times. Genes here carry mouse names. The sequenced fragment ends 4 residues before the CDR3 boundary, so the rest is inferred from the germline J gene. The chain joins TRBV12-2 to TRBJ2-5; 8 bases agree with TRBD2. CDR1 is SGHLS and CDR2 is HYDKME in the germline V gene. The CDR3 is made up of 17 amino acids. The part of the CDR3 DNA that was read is TGTGCCAGCTCTCCACTGGGGGCGCGCGAGGGAGGGGAC. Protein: CASSPLGAREGGD. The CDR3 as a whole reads CASSPLGAREGGDTQYF.

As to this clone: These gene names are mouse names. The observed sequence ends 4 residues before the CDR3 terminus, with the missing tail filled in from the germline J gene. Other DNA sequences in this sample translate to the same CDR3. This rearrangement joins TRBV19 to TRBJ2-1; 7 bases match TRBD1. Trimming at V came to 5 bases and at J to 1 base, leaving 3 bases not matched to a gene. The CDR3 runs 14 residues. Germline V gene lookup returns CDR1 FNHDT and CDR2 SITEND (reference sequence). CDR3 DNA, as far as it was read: TGTGCCAGCAGAAGGGACAGAAACTATGCT. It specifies CASRRDRNYA. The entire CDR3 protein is CASRRDRNYAEQFF.

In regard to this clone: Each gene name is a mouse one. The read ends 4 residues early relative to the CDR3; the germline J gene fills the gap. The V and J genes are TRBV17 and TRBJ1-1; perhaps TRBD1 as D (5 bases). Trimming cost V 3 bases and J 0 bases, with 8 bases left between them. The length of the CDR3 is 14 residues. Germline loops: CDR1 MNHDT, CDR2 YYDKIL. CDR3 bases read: TGTGCTAGCAGTAGGGACACATCAAACACA. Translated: CASSRDTSNT. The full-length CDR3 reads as CASSRDTSNTEVFF.

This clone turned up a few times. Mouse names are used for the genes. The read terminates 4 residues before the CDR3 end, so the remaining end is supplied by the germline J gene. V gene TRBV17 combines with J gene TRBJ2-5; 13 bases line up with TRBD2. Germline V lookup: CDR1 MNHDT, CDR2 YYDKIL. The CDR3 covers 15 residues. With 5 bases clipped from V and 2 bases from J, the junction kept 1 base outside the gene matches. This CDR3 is CASSGTGGVQDTQYF. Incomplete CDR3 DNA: TGTGCTAGCAGTGGGACTGGGGGGGTCCAAGAC.

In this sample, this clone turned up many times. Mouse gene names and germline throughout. CDR3 region: CASSDGLSNSDYTF. The covered CDR3 bases are TGTGCCAGCAGTGACGGACTCTCAAACTCC. The chain links TRBV13-1 to TRBJ1-2; D is uncertain. The read is 4 residues too short to cover the CDR3 end, so that end is filled in from the germline J gene. CDR3 length: 14 amino acids. Trimming took 2 bases from V and 0 from J, leaving 8 bases between them. CDR1 is NSHNY and CDR2 is SYGAGN in the germline V gene.

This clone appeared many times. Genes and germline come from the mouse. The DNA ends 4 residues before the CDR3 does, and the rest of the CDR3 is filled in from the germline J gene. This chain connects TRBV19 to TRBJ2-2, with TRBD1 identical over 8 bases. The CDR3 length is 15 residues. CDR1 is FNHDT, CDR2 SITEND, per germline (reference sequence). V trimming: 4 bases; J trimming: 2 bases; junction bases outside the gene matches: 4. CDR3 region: CASSPRGRNTGQLYF. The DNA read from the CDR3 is TGTGCCAGCAGTCCCAGGGGGCGGAACACCGGG.

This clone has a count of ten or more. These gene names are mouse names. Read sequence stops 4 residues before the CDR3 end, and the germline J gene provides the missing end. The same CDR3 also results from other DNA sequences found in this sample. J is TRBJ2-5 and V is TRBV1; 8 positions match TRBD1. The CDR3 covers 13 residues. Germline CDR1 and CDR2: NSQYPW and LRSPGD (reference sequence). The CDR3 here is CTCSADRDDTQYF. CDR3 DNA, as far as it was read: TGCACCTGCAGTGCGGACAGGGATGAC.

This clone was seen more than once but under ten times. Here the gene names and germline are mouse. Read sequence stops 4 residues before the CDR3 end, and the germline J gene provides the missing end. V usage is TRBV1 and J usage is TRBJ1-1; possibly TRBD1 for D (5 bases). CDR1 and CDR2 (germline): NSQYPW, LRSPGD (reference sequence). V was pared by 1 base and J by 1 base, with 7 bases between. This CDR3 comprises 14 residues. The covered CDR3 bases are TGCACCTGCAGTGCAGGAAGGGGGAACACA. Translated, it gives CTCSAGRGNT. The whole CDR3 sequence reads CTCSAGRGNTEVFF.

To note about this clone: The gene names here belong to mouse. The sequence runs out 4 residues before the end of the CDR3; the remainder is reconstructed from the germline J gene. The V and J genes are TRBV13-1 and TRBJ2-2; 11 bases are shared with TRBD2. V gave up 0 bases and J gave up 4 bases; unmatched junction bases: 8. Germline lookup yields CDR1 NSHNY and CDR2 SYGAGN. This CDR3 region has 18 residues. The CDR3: CASSDANWGGASTGQLYF. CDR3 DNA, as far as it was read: TGTGCCAGCAGTGATGCAAACTGGGGGGGCGCGAGCACCGGG.

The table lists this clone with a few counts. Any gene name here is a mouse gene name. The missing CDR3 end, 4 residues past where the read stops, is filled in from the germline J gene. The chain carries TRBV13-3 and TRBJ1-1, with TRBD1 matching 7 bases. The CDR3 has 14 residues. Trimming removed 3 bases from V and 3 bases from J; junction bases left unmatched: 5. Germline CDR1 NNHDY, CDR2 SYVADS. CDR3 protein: CASSAGQWDTEVFF. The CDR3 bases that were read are TGTGCCAGCAGTGCGGGACAGTGGGACACA.